Shown below are 14 T cell receptor beta chains from a single sample sequenced in a study of T-cell memory formation after mild COVID-19. Each CDR3 protein is one row after TCRdb ran MiXCR on the 5' RACE reads. The data contain hundreds of thousands of distinct CDR3 sequences, approximately 19% of them singletons. The specimen sequenced was PBMCs or a T cell subset sorted from them (not recorded which). These receptors all stem from an adult woman who had mild COVID-19 (a few samples of this study predate the infection). Cell type and time point are not known.

This clonotype was counted a few times. The CDR3 sequence: CASSSAKASGAFYEQYF. CDR3 DNA: TGCGCCAGCAGCTCGGCCAAGGCTAGCGGGGCTTTCTACGAGCAGTACTTC. The chain links TRBV5-1 to TRBJ2-7; TRBD2 matches 9 bases. The CDR3 has 17 residues. Germline lookup yields CDR1 SGHRS and CDR2 YFSETQ. V lost 3 bases to trimming and J lost 3 bases; unmatched junction nucleotides: 13.

This clonotype was observed a handful of times. This rearrangement joins TRBV7-9 to TRBJ2-1, with 8 bases aligning to TRBD2. Germline-derived CDR1 and CDR2 are SEHNR and FQNEAQ (reference sequence). This CDR3 region has 19 residues. The J segment lost 8 bases and the V segment lost 8 bases, leaving 26 bases of the junction unmatched. The CDR3: CASDMPGALAEYPTHEQFF. Here the CDR3 DNA reads TGTGCCAGCGATATGCCGGGGGCACTAGCGGAGTACCCTACACATGAGCAGTTCTTC.

CDR3 residues: CASSLPTGSGYTF. The CDR3 region has the DNA TGTGCCAGCAGTTTACCGACAGGGAGCGGCTACACCTTC. The gene calls are TRBV12-3 or TRBV12-4 and TRBJ1-2; TRBD1 matches at 7 bases. The CDR3 has 13 residues. Trimming at V came to 2 bases and at J to 8 bases, leaving 5 bases not matched to a gene.

This clonotype has more than one count but fewer than ten. The rearrangement uses TRBV24-1 and TRBJ2-5; possibly TRBD1 for D (5 bases). CDR1 is KGHDR, CDR2 SFDVKD, per germline. The CDR3 is 13 residues long. The ends were cut back, 5 bases at V and 4 bases at J, with 10 bases in the middle. Here the CDR3 DNA reads TGTGCCACCAGTGGCGGACAACGAGAGACCCAGTACTTC. Its translation: CATSGGQRETQYF.

DNA of the CDR3: TGTGCCAGCAGCTTAGAAACGGGGGTGTACAATGAGCAGTTCTTC. This codes for CASSLETGVYNEQFF. This chain joins TRBV11-2 and TRBJ2-1; D possibly corresponds to TRBD2 (6 bases). The CDR3 is 15 residues long. Germline values: CDR1 SGHAT, CDR2 FQNNGV. Trimming pared 0 bases from V and 4 bases from J, leaving 10 bases between.

The CDR3 region is CASSPPEETQYF. CDR3 nucleotides: TGTGCCAGCTCACCACCGGAGGAGACCCAGTACTTC. The chain links TRBV18 to TRBJ2-5; D is unresolved. Trimming removed 0 bases at V and 5 bases at J, with 4 bases between. The V gene's germline CDR1 is KGHSH and CDR2 LQKENI. This CDR3 contains 12 residues.

The chain has TRBV6-5 and TRBJ1-6; possibly TRBD1 for D (5 bases). The germline V and J ends were trimmed by 7 bases and 9 bases, with 25 bases remaining between them. The CDR3 consists of 17 residues. CDR1 MNHEY and CDR2 SVGAGI come from the germline V gene. The CDR3 DNA sequence: TGTGCCAGCACCCTCACCCGGGACCGCGGCAGTAGTTCACCCCTCCACTTT. It specifies CASTLTRDRGSSSPLHF.

The chain combines TRBV7-2 with TRBJ2-7; 9 bases match TRBD2. The ends lost 4 bases at V and 2 bases at J; junction bases unmatched: 3. The CDR3 has 14 residues. Germline V lookup: CDR1 SGHTA, CDR2 FQGNSA. The CDR3 sequence: CASSSSGTTYEQYF. CDR3 coding DNA: TGTGCCAGCAGCTCTAGCGGGACGACCTACGAGCAGTACTTC.

The chain carries TRBV7-6 and TRBJ2-1, with 10 bases matching TRBD2. Germline assignment: CDR1 SGHVS and CDR2 FNYEAQ. The CDR3 covers 16 residues. J lost 8 bases, V lost 5 bases, and 12 bases had no gene match. CDR3 DNA: TGTGCCAGCAGCCGGGGGGTAGCGGGAGGACCCTATGAGCAGTTCTTC. As protein: CASSRGVAGGPYEQFF.

The J gene is TRBJ1-1, the V gene TRBV5-1; D perhaps matches TRBD1 (6 bases). The length of the CDR3 is 15 residues. V lost 1 base to trimming and J lost 1 base, with 11 bases between them. Germline values: CDR1 SGHRS, CDR2 YFSETQ. The DNA of the CDR3 is TGCGCCAGCAGCTTGACCGACAGGCCGAACACTGAAGCTTTCTTT. Translating gives CASSLTDRPNTEAFF.

This clonotype was detected ten times or more. The rearrangement joins TRBV7-2 to TRBJ2-1, with 8 bases identical to TRBD1. Germline V gene data show CDR1 as SGHTA and CDR2 as FQGNSA. This CDR3 comprises 14 residues. The V and J ends lost 5 bases and 4 bases, in that order; junction bases with no gene match: 4. The CDR3 DNA reads TGTGCCAGCAGCCATAGACAGGGGTACAATGAGCAGTTCTTC. This sequence encodes CASSHRQGYNEQFF.

This clonotype was seen at least ten times. This chain links TRBV27 with TRBJ1-1; 7 bases are shared with TRBD1. The CDR3 is made up of 14 amino acids. J lost 5 bases, V lost 5 bases, and 8 bases had no gene match. Germline V CDR1 and CDR2: MNHEY, SMNVEV (reference sequence). CDR3 sequence (DNA): TGTGCCAGCAGTCGGACGACAGGGTGGACTGAAGCTTTCTTT. This encodes CASSRTTGWTEAFF.

This clonotype was picked up a small number of times. This chain connects TRBV5-1 to TRBJ1-3; tentatively, D is TRBD1 (6 bases). Trimming stripped 5 bases from V and 0 bases from J, with 12 bases between. The CDR3 is 15 amino acids. The germline V gene encodes CDR1 SGHRS and CDR2 YFSETQ. Here the CDR3 DNA reads TGCGCCAGCAGGGACAGCCTGAGCTCTGGAAACACCATATATTTT. Protein sequence: CASRDSLSSGNTIYF.

V usage is TRBV20-1 and J usage is TRBJ2-1, with 12 nucleotides matching TRBD2. V lost 6 bases and J lost 8; bases outside the gene matches: 11. CDR3 length equals 15 residues. From germline, CDR1 is DFQATT and CDR2 SNEGSKA (reference sequence). The DNA for the CDR3 is TGCAGTGCCCAACCTCTAGCGGGGGGGCCGTATGAGCAGTTCTTC. It specifies CSAQPLAGGPYEQFF.